Listed below are T cell receptor beta chains from one sample, sequenced in a study of T cells after yellow fever vaccination. TCRdb fed the 5' RACE reads into MiXCR, producing one record per CDR3 protein. Here the sample spans some 400,000 distinct CDR3 sequences, 18% being singletons. The material sequenced was PBMCs, taken before the yellow fever booster vaccination. These receptors were obtained from a man aged 18 to 30 who received the YFV17D yellow fever vaccine. Each CDR3 is given with its conserved first and last residue. A D gene is named only where the DNA matches it firmly. A clone size is listed for some rows: how often the clone was seen (once, few, many), or a class if it is expanded.

>TRBV20-1|TRBJ2-1|NA|NA
CSATRPGGSKQFF
TGCAGTGCGACCCGCCCCGGGGGCAGTAAGCAGTTCTTC
>TRBV5-1|TRBJ2-5|TRBD2|NA
CASSPQSGVEETQYF
TGCGCCAGCAGCCCCCAGAGCGGGGTGGAAGAGACCCAGTACTTC
>TRBV2|TRBJ2-5|NA|few
CASSPLPSSSGTQYF
TGTGCCAGCAGTCCCCTTCCTAGCAGTAGCGGGACCCAGTACTTC
>TRBV6-2/TRBV6-3|TRBJ1-1|NA|few
CASSYSRTASNTEAFF
TGTGCCAGCAGTTACTCGAGGACAGCGTCGAACACTGAAGCTTTCTTT
>TRBV7-2|TRBJ2-7|TRBD1|few
CASSPQGHRGEQQYF
TGTGCCAGCAGCCCCCAGGGGCACAGGGGAGAGCAGCAGTACTTC
>TRBV18|TRBJ1-2|NA|NA
CASSPLDGDGYTF
TGTGCCAGCTCACCACTGGACGGAGATGGCTACACCTTC
>TRBV12-3/TRBV12-4|TRBJ1-3|TRBD1|few
CASRGTGVRSGNTIYF
TGTGCCAGCAGGGGGACAGGGGTTCGCTCTGGAAACACCATATATTTT
>TRBV2|TRBJ1-5|TRBD1|few
CASRGGQGFGHQPQHF
TGTGCCAGCAGGGGCGGACAGGGTTTTGGACATCAGCCCCAGCATTTT
>TRBV7-3|TRBJ2-1|NA|few
CASSPTGVSDEQFF
TGTGCCAGCAGCCCCACCGGGGTTTCGGATGAGCAGTTCTTC
>TRBV29-1|TRBJ1-1|NA|few
CSVEGGFGSDTEAFF
TGCAGCGTTGAAGGTGGTTTTGGCTCCGACACTGAAGCTTTCTTT
>TRBV4-2|TRBJ2-1|TRBD2|many
CASLSGGTTYNEQFF
TGTGCCAGCTTAAGCGGGGGGACAACCTACAATGAGCAGTTCTTC
>TRBV6-2/TRBV6-3|TRBJ2-7|NA|few
CASSHHGEEGSYEQYF
TGTGCCAGCAGTCACCACGGGGAGGAGGGGTCCTACGAGCAGTACTTC
>TRBV7-2|TRBJ2-3|TRBD2|NA
CASSLYLAGGDTQYF
TGTGCCAGCAGCTTGTATCTAGCGGGGGGCGATACGCAGTATTTT
>TRBV24-1|TRBJ2-1|NA|NA
CATGDGVEQFF
TGTGCCACCGGGGATGGGGTTGAGCAGTTCTTC
>TRBV12-3/TRBV12-4|TRBJ1-2|TRBD1|NA
CASSPLGTGGEGYTF
TGTGCCAGCAGTCCGCTCGGGACAGGGGGCGAAGGCTACACCTTC
>TRBV12-3/TRBV12-4|TRBJ1-2|NA|NA
CASSLISDGYTF
TGTGCCAGCAGTTTGATATCTGATGGCTACACCTTC
>TRBV10-3|TRBJ2-1|NA|NA
CAISEAAGGWPFF
TGTGCCATCAGTGAAGCCGCTGGAGGGTGGCCGTTCTTC
>TRBV7-2|TRBJ1-2|NA|few
CASSKREGNYGYTF
TGTGCCAGCAGCAAAAGGGAGGGGAACTATGGCTACACCTTC
>TRBV7-2|TRBJ2-5|TRBD2|few
CASSLVPAGGVETQYF
TGTGCCAGCAGCTTGGTGCCAGCGGGGGGGGTAGAGACCCAGTACTTC
>TRBV5-5|TRBJ1-4|TRBD1|many
CASRRDSKLFF
TGTGCCAGCAGGCGGGACAGCAAACTGTTTTTT
>TRBV9|TRBJ1-1|NA|few
CASSETPVGEAFF
TGTGCCAGCAGCGAGACTCCAGTCGGTGAAGCTTTCTTT
>TRBV7-9|TRBJ1-4|TRBD1|few
CASSSHRGHPATNEKLFF
TGTGCCAGCAGCTCCCACAGGGGCCACCCTGCAACTAATGAAAAACTGTTTTTT
>TRBV20-1|TRBJ1-1|NA|few
CSARGEMNTEAFF
TGCAGTGCGAGGGGAGAAATGAACACTGAAGCTTTCTTT
>TRBV6-1|TRBJ2-4|NA|NA
CASSPQGYIQYF
TGTGCCAGCAGTCCACAGGGATACATTCAGTACTTC
>TRBV29-1|TRBJ1-1|NA|few
CSVGRGEDTEAFF
TGCAGCGTTGGTCGGGGGGAAGACACTGAAGCTTTCTTT
>TRBV6-1|TRBJ2-3|NA|NA
CASSAGQPGDTQYF
TGTGCCAGCAGTGCGGGTCAACCAGGAGATACGCAGTATTTT
>TRBV5-1|TRBJ2-1|NA|NA
CASSGWGPDYNEQFF
TGCGCCAGCAGCGGTTGGGGCCCGGACTACAATGAGCAGTTCTTC
>TRBV5-1|TRBJ2-5|TRBD2|few
CASSGLAGAQETQYF
TGCGCCAGCAGCGGGCTAGCGGGGGCACAAGAGACCCAGTACTTC
>TRBV6-5|TRBJ2-1|NA|NA
CASSHSGVQFF
TGTGCCAGCAGCCACTCGGGAGTTCAGTTCTTC
>TRBV5-5|TRBJ2-5|NA|NA
CASSLGAEKTQYF
TGTGCCAGCAGCTTGGGGGCTGAGAAGACCCAGTACTTC
>TRBV5-1|TRBJ2-2|NA|NA
CASSSQTGNTGELFF
TGCGCCAGCAGCTCACAGACAGGGAACACCGGGGAGCTGTTTTTT
>TRBV15|TRBJ2-7|NA|NA
CATSARTGIVNEQYF
TGTGCCACCAGCGCTAGGACGGGCATAGTTAACGAGCAGTACTTC
>TRBV27|TRBJ2-3|NA|NA
CASTLSGGTDTQYF
TGTGCCAGCACCCTCTCTGGGGGAACAGATACGCAGTATTTT
>TRBV12-3/TRBV12-4|TRBJ2-1|NA|NA
CASSFQGASSYNEQFF
TGTGCCAGCAGTTTTCAGGGTGCTAGCTCCTACAATGAGCAGTTCTTC
>TRBV7-2|TRBJ2-2|NA|many
CASSFLNTGELFF
TGTGCCAGCAGCTTCCTAAACACCGGGGAGCTGTTTTTT
>TRBV4-2|TRBJ2-5|TRBD2|NA
CASSQGTGTTLTETQYF
TGTGCCAGCAGCCAGGGAACCGGGACTACTCTAACGGAGACCCAGTACTTC
>TRBV12-3/TRBV12-4|TRBJ2-1|NA|NA
CASSFLQQAEQFF
TGTGCCAGCAGTTTTCTCCAGCAGGCTGAGCAGTTCTTC
>TRBV7-4|TRBJ1-4|NA|few
CASSSPGRNEKLFF
TGTGCCAGCAGCTCGCCGGGGAGAAATGAAAAACTGTTTTTT
>TRBV20-1|TRBJ2-5|NA|few
CSAPALGETQYF
TGCAGTGCCCCGGCCCTGGGGGAGACCCAGTACTTC
>TRBV15|TRBJ2-1|TRBD2|NA
CATSRSLLGLDVF
TGTGCCACCAGCAGATCGCTCCTGGGACTAGATGTCTTC
>TRBV7-2|TRBJ2-3|NA|NA
CASSLVGLQLPDTQYF
TGTGCCAGCAGCTTAGTTGGACTGCAACTACCAGATACGCAGTATTTT
>TRBV4-1|TRBJ2-1|NA|NA
CASSQVFIAETYNEQFF
TGCGCCAGCAGCCAAGTGTTTATCGCGGAAACCTACAATGAGCAGTTCTTC
>TRBV5-1|TRBJ2-3|NA|few
CASTGEDTQYF
TGCGCCAGCACAGGGGAGGATACGCAGTATTTT
>TRBV19|TRBJ1-6|NA|few
CASSIWGTNSPLHF
TGTGCCAGTAGTATTTGGGGAACTAATTCACCCCTCCACTTT
>TRBV7-8|TRBJ1-3|NA|NA
CASSFGPGPGNTIYF
TGTGCCAGCAGCTTTGGTCCAGGGCCCGGAAACACCATATATTTT
>TRBV6-2/TRBV6-3|TRBJ2-4|NA|NA
CASSLRELAKNIQYF
TGTGCCAGCAGTCTCAGGGAGCTAGCCAAAAACATTCAGTACTTC
>TRBV27|TRBJ2-2|NA|NA
CASSPLFPTGELFF
TGTGCCAGCAGTCCCTTGTTTCCTACCGGGGAGCTGTTTTTT
>TRBV3-1|TRBJ2-7|TRBD2|few
CASSQDLAGEQYF
TGTGCCAGCAGCCAAGATCTAGCGGGGGAGCAGTACTTC
>TRBV12-3/TRBV12-4|TRBJ1-1|NA|few
CASSLFARAYTEAFF
TGTGCCAGCAGTTTATTTGCCAGGGCCTACACTGAAGCTTTCTTT
>TRBV24-1|TRBJ2-5|NA|few
CATEGPRIKETQYF
TGTGCCACAGAAGGTCCACGAATAAAAGAGACCCAGTACTTC
>TRBV7-2|TRBJ1-3|NA|few
CASSLVAQAKTTGDTIYF
TGTGCCAGCAGCCTTGTGGCCCAGGCAAAGACAACTGGAGACACCATATATTTT
>TRBV5-1|TRBJ2-7|TRBD1|few
CASSLGQGGYEQYF
TGCGCCAGCAGCCTCGGACAGGGCGGCTACGAGCAGTACTTC
>TRBV4-2|TRBJ2-3|TRBD2|NA
CASRRAGEDTQYF
TGTGCCAGCAGAAGGGCGGGGGAAGATACGCAGTATTTT
>TRBV13|TRBJ2-3|TRBD2|few
CASSFTSGLTDTQYF
TGTGCCAGCAGCTTTACTAGCGGACTCACAGATACGCAGTATTTT
>TRBV12-3/TRBV12-4|TRBJ2-3|TRBD2|NA
CASSGTSGGGSTDTQYF
TGTGCCAGCAGCGGGACTAGCGGGGGGGGATCCACAGATACGCAGTATTTT
>TRBV19|TRBJ2-6|TRBD2|NA
CASKVGLAGMSSGANVLTF
TGTGCCAGTAAAGTGGGGTTAGCGGGGATGTCATCTGGGGCCAACGTCCTGACTTTC
>TRBV6-6|TRBJ1-6|NA|NA
CASSYSSGAGSNSPLHF
TGTGCCAGCAGTTACTCGAGTGGAGCAGGGAGTAATTCACCCCTCCACTTT
>TRBV7-9|TRBJ1-2|NA|many
CASSPDSGYGYTF
TGTGCCAGCAGCCCAGACAGCGGCTATGGCTACACCTTC
>TRBV5-1|TRBJ1-3|NA|few
CASSRGPTGRSGNTIYF
TGCGCCAGCAGCAGGGGACCTACAGGTCGCTCTGGAAACACCATATATTTT
>TRBV4-1|TRBJ2-1|NA|NA
CASSPIPTYYNEQFF
TGCGCCAGCAGCCCTATTCCCACGTACTACAATGAGCAGTTCTTC